The 23 T cell receptor beta chains presented below share a single source sample, sequenced in a study of cytomegalovirus exposure and HLA in healthy donors. In the PCR, 60 Vbeta and 13 Jbeta primers were used. The repertoire was sequenced with immunoSEQ multiplex PCR; TCRdb's copy has only in-frame clones and lacks some. Altogether 100,000 or so clones are present, over 75% being singletons, with the ten largest covering 6.5% to 9.5%. The sequencing input was PBMCs. These receptors originate from a woman in her forties in good health and CMV-seropositive.

The V gene is TRBV7-8, the J gene TRBJ2-7; tentatively, D is TRBD2 (5 bases). Trimming left V 0 bases short and J 5 bases short, with 11 bases between. Germline-derived CDR1 and CDR2 are SGHVS and FQNEAQ. CDR3 length: 14 residues. The CDR3 DNA sequence: TGTGCCAGCAGCTTAGCCCGGGGTTTCAACGAGCAGTACTTC. Translated: CASSLARGFNEQYF.

CDR3 in DNA: TGCGCCAGCAGCAGTACAGGGGGCCTTGTTTCCCTGCAGTACTTC. Its protein is CASSSTGGLVSLQYF. The chain has TRBV5-1 and TRBJ2-7; 9 bases are a match to TRBD1. Germline V gene lookup returns CDR1 SGHRS and CDR2 YFSETQ. This CDR3 comprises 15 residues. With V trimmed by 4 bases and J by 9 bases, 14 bases remained unmatched.

V gene TRBV2 combines with J gene TRBJ2-1; 7 bases are a match to TRBD2. This CDR3 contains 14 residues. Looked up from germline, CDR1 is SNHLY and CDR2 is FYNNEI. The ends lost 8 bases at V and 6 bases at J; junction bases unmatched: 10. CDR3 sequence reads: CASDVREVLNEQFF. The DNA for the CDR3 is TGTGCCAGCGATGTCCGGGAGGTACTCAATGAGCAGTTCTTC.

The rearrangement joins TRBV7-6 to TRBJ2-3; possible D gene TRBD1, 5 bases. This CDR3 comprises 15 residues. Trimming pared 5 bases from V and 0 bases from J, leaving 12 bases between. CDR1 SGHVS and CDR2 FNYEAQ come from the germline V gene. The chain's CDR3 is CASSRTLTSTDTQYF. For the CDR3, the DNA is TGTGCCAGCAGCCGGACACTTACTAGCACAGATACGCAGTATTTT.

The V call is TRBV28, the J call TRBJ2-7; D is perhaps TRBD1 (6 bases). Trimming removed 6 bases at V and 4 bases at J, with 16 bases between. Germline V gene sequence: CDR1 MDHEN, CDR2 SYDVKM. This CDR3 spans 14 amino acids. The CDR3 bases are TGTGCCAGCAGCCAAATCACTGACAGGTACGAGCAGTACTTC. Translated: CASSQITDRYEQYF.

This sequence joins TRBV19 and TRBJ2-1, with TRBD2 matching over 10 bases. The germline gives CDR1 LNHDA, CDR2 SQIVND (reference sequence). The CDR3 extends over 14 amino acids. Trimming removed 10 bases from V and 5 bases from J; junction bases left unmatched: 8. The CDR3 sequence is CATPGLARNNEQFF. CDR3 DNA sequence: TGTGCCACGCCGGGACTAGCGAGAAACAATGAGCAGTTCTTC.

The V call is TRBV7-8, the J call TRBJ1-1; D is undetermined. Germline CDR1 reads SGHVS; CDR2 reads FQNEAQ. The CDR3 totals 14 residues. V was clipped by 5 bases and J by 2 bases, with 12 bases between them. The CDR3 is CASSPSPGNTEAFF. DNA of the CDR3: TGTGCCAGCAGCCCATCTCCGGGAAACACTGAAGCTTTCTTT.

J is TRBJ2-1 and V is TRBV11-1, with D perhaps TRBD1 (5 bases). The CDR3 consists of 15 residues. The germline V gene has CDR1 SGHAT and CDR2 FQDESV (reference sequence). V shed 1 base and J shed 7 bases, with 14 bases lying between them. CDR3 sequence: CASSLEGVLANEQFF. CDR3 nucleotide sequence: TGTGCCAGCAGCTTAGAAGGGGTCTTGGCAAATGAGCAGTTCTTC. The whole variable domain, remainder taken from reference TRBV11-1 and TRBJ2-1, is EAEVAQSPRYKITEKSQAVAFWCDPISGHATLYWYRQILGQGPELLVQFQDESVVDDSQLPKDRFSAERLKGVDSTLKIQPAELGDSAMYLCASSLEGVLANEQFFGPGTRLTVL.

This clone was observed a handful of times. This sequence joins TRBV28 and TRBJ2-5, with 9 bases lining up with TRBD1. Germline V gene data show CDR1 as MDHEN and CDR2 as SYDVKM. The CDR3 is 15 residues long. V was pared by 2 bases and J by 5 bases, with 6 bases of the junction left unmatched. The CDR3 nucleotides are TGTGCCAGCAGTTTAGCGGGACAGGGAGGTGAGACCCAGTACTTC. Its protein product is CASSLAGQGGETQYF.

This clone was seen a single time. V is TRBV7-3 and J is TRBJ2-2; 7 bases are shared with TRBD2. Germline CDR1 and CDR2: SGHTA and FQGTGA. The V segment lost 5 bases and the J segment 0 bases; nucleotides outside the gene matches: 0. The CDR3 totals 14 residues. CDR3 nucleotide sequence: TGTGCCAGCAGCCGGGGGGCGAACACCGGGGAGCTGTTTTTT. This codes for CASSRGANTGELFF. Drawing the rest from reference TRBV7-3 and TRBJ2-2, the complete variable domain is GAGVSQTPSNKVTEKGKYVELRCDPISGHTALYWYRQSLGQGPEFLIYFQGTGAADDSGLPNDRFFAVRPEGSVSTLKIQRTERGDSAVYLCASSRGANTGELFFGEGSRLTVL.

J is TRBJ1-1 and V is TRBV11-3; no firm D call. Trimming shortened V by 4 bases and J by 1 base, and 19 bases separated the two germline ends. In germline, CDR1 is SGHNT, CDR2 YENEEA. The CDR3 spans 17 residues. The CDR3 coding sequence is TGTGCCAGCAGCTCCTTCATCTTTACTTCAGGGAACACTGAAGCTTTCTTT. It is translated as CASSSFIFTSGNTEAFF.

The chain recombines TRBV7-6 with TRBJ1-2; D is undetermined. Trimming left V 5 bases short and J 4 bases short, with 20 bases between. The CDR3 sequence is 16 residues long. Per the germline V gene, CDR1 is SGHVS and CDR2 is FNYEAQ. The CDR3 coding sequence is TGTGCCAGCAGCCCCACCCCGGGGAGCCCCCTCTATGGCTACACCTTC. It yields the protein CASSPTPGSPLYGYTF.

The V gene is TRBV4-2, the J gene TRBJ1-1, with 7 bases aligning to TRBD1. This CDR3 comprises 15 residues. Trimming at V came to 0 bases and at J to 7 bases, leaving 8 bases not matched to a gene. From germline, CDR1 is LGHNA and CDR2 YNFKEQ. The DNA for the CDR3 is TGTGCCAGCAGCCAAGATCAACAGGGGTACAGTGAAGCTTTCTTT. Amino acids: CASSQDQQGYSEAFF.

This clone has more than one count but fewer than ten. The chain carries TRBV29-1 and TRBJ1-1; D not resolved. The CDR3 is made up of 11 amino acids. Trimming pared 3 bases from V and 3 bases from J, leaving 5 bases between. Per the germline V gene, CDR1 is SQVTM and CDR2 is ANQGSEA. DNA for the CDR3: TGCAGCGTTGATACAGACACTGAAGCTTTCTTT. Residues: CSVDTDTEAFF. Together with reference TRBV29-1 and TRBJ1-1, the CDR3 gives the full variable domain: SAVISQKPSRDICQRGTSLTIQCQVDSQVTMMFWYRQQPGQSLTLIATANQGSEATYESGFVIDKFPISRPNLTFSTLTVSNMSPEDSSIYLCSVDTDTEAFFGQGTRLTVV.

This clone was recorded only once. This sequence joins TRBV2 and TRBJ1-3; possibly TRBD1 for D (5 bases). Germline loops: CDR1 SNHLY, CDR2 FYNNEI. The V end lost 5 bases, the J end lost 0 bases, and 11 bases lay between the germline ends. This CDR3 comprises 15 residues. CDR3 DNA: TGTGCCAGCAGTTTGTTACAGGCCTCTGGAAACACCATATATTTT. It specifies CASSLLQASGNTIYF.

This sequence joins TRBV4-1 and TRBJ2-7, with 11 bases matching TRBD2. The CDR3 is 17 amino acids. J gave up 7 bases and V 0 bases, and 11 bases lay outside the gene matches. The germline CDR1 and CDR2 sequences are MGHRA and YSYEKL. The CDR3 coding sequence is TGCGCCAGCAGCCAAGACCCAACTAGCGGGAGTCTGGGGGAGCAGTACTTC. Translated, it gives CASSQDPTSGSLGEQYF.

The chain joins TRBV18 to TRBJ2-4, with 12 bases matching TRBD2. The V gene end was trimmed by 6 bases and the J gene end by 8 bases; junction bases not matched to a gene: 11. The CDR3 is made up of 16 amino acids. Germline CDR1 reads KGHSH; CDR2 reads LQKENI. CDR3 amino acids: CASSLTSGRIGDIQYF. The CDR3 bases are TGTGCCAGCTCGCTTACTAGCGGGAGGATTGGTGACATTCAGTACTTC.

The J gene is TRBJ1-2, the V gene TRBV27, with a tentative D call TRBD1 (5 bases). The V end was cut by 4 bases, the J end by 8 bases, with 14 bases between. The CDR3 covers 13 residues. The V gene's germline CDR1 is MNHEY and CDR2 SMNVEV (reference sequence). CDR3 sequence (DNA): TGTGCCAGCAGTTATCGGGGCGGGGGGGGCTACACCTTC. Its protein product is CASSYRGGGGYTF.

Comments on this clone: Additional DNA sequences in this sample encode the identical CDR3. This chain uses TRBV2 with TRBJ1-3; a weak D match, TRBD1 (6 bases). The CDR3 sequence is 15 residues long. V was pared by 6 bases and J by 4 bases, with 16 bases between. CDR1 and CDR2 from the germline V gene are SNHLY and FYNNEI. The CDR3 is CASSGNRVSGNTIYF. The CDR3 nucleotides are TGTGCCAGCAGCGGGAACAGGGTCTCCGGAAACACCATATATTTT.

This chain joins TRBV18 and TRBJ1-4, with 12 positions matching TRBD1. Germline V gene sequence: CDR1 KGHSH, CDR2 LQKENI. The CDR3 is 15 residues long. V gave up 3 bases and J gave up 7 bases; unmatched junction bases: 3. The DNA of the CDR3 is TGTGCCAGCTCACCGGGACAGGGGGCCTTTGAAAAACTGTTTTTT. This sequence encodes CASSPGQGAFEKLFF.

V is TRBV2 and J is TRBJ2-2; D unclear. The V gene lost 7 bases and the J gene lost 4 bases, with 10 bases spanning the gap. This CDR3 spans 13 amino acids. Germline loops: CDR1 SNHLY, CDR2 FYNNEI. CDR3 loop: CASKKEITGELFF. CDR3 nucleotides: TGTGCCAGCAAAAAGGAGATCACCGGGGAGCTGTTTTTT.

This chain joins TRBV6-1 and TRBJ2-5; weak D call: TRBD2 (5 bases). Trimming shortened V by 5 bases and J by 5 bases, and 18 bases separated the two germline ends. Germline CDR1 reads MNHNS; CDR2 reads SASEGT. The CDR3 is 15 residues long. The CDR3, as DNA: TGTGCCAGCAGTAAAACATGGTTATTAGCGGAGACCCAGTACTTC. This encodes CASSKTWLLAETQYF.

The V and J genes are TRBV7-3 and TRBJ2-3; 11 bases line up with TRBD2. Germline-derived CDR1 and CDR2 are SGHTA and FQGTGA. Losses at the gene ends were 4 bases for V and 8 bases for J; bases not matched to a gene: 11. The CDR3 runs to 16 residues. Here the CDR3 reads CASSYRRGSGGGTQYF. The CDR3 DNA reads as TGTGCCAGCAGCTACCGGCGGGGTAGCGGGGGGGGTACGCAGTATTTT.